One T cell receptor beta chain is described in this entry. Its matching antigen is unknown. Clones were sequenced by immunoSEQ multiplex PCR, and TCRdb holds only the in-frame ones, with some missing. The sample includes roughly 62,000 clones, 75% to 95% of them seen just once. The source of the sample is a study of cytomegalovirus exposure and HLA in healthy donors. Whole-study findings and limits: Across donors, most TCRs were seen rarely, yet some public ones were widespread. Three chains linked to CMV were shown in vitro to be specific for CMV antigens.

Sequenced material: PBMCs. The source of this sequence is a woman aged 25-40 years in good health and CMV-seronegative.

CDR3 in DNA: TGTGCCAGCAGGGGGGGACAGTCGGACACTGAAGCTTTCTTT. Translating it yields CASRGGQSDTEAFF. The chain uses TRBV28 and TRBJ1-1; 7 bases map to TRBD1. With 6 bases clipped from V and 3 bases from J, the junction kept 7 bases outside the gene matches. Germline V gene lookup returns CDR1 MDHEN and CDR2 SYDVKM. The CDR3 extends over 14 amino acids.